This T cell receptor beta chain emerged from a study of blood T cell repertoires in COVID-19. In the study overall: T cells, B-cell-depleted T cells, or PBMCs provided the cDNA or gDNA that served as material.

Trimming cost V 2 bases and J 4 bases, with 8 bases left between them. The CDR3 contains 12 residues. CDR1 is GTSNPN, CDR2 SVGIG, per germline (reference sequence). Participants, roughly 18 to 89 years old, spanned around 26 US areas. Two consecutive negative NP/OP PCR tests, clearance, or resolved symptoms defined Cohort 3 recovery. Original handling: Amplification of reference gene primers provided the estimated nucleated cell counts. Only in-frame clones appear in the TCRdb table, and some are missing; sequencing was by immunoSEQ multiplex PCR. The V and J calls and clone size are taken from that table; D and trimming were inferred from the DNA. The data contain about 100,000 clones, 70% to 90% of them singletons.

The V and J genes are TRBV30 and TRBJ1-1; TRBD1 is a possible D gene (5 bases). This TCR was recovered from a woman aged 45-59 years who had recovered from COVID-19. The sequenced material came from PBMCs or T cells enriched from blood (not recorded which). The CDR3 DNA reads as TGTGCCTGGAGTTCCAGGGTCACTGAAGCTTTCTTT. Translating it yields CAWSSRVTEAFF.